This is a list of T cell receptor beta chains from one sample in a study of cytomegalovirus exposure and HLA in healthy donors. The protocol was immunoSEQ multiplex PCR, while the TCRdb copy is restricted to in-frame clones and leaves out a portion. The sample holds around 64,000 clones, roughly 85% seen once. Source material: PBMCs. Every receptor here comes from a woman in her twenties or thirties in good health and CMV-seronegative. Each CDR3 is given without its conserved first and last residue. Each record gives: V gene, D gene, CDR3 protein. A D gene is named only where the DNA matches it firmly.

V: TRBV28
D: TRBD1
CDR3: ASSFLGQGGSGANVLT

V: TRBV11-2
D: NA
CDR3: ASSSTETNEQF

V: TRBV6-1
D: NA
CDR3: ASSEGSKQGVYGYT

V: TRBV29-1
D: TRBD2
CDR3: SVQTSGEETQY

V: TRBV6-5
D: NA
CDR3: ASRGLPNTEAF

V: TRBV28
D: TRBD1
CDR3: ASKGTAPNYGYT

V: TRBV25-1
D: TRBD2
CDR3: ASSRANGRAEDEQF

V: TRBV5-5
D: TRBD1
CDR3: ASSFGQGVNYGYT

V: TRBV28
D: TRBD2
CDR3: ASSLRGEQF

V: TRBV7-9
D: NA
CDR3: ASSLITGDQETQY

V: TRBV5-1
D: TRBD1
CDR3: ASSLGDSSYNEQF

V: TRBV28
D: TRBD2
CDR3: ASSFPWEGETQY

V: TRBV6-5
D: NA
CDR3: ASSYSGTEVYEQY

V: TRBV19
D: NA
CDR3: ASSMGGANYGYT

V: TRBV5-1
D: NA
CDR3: ASSLQGPGYNEQF

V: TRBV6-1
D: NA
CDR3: ASISSPRDWYEQY

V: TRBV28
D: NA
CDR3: ASSRRGHRKEKLF

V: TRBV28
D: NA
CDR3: ASSLLGASTDTQY

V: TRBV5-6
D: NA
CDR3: ASSLGLGELF

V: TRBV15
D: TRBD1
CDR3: ATSSRGLYQPQH

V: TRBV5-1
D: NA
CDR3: ASSSTTGNYNEQF

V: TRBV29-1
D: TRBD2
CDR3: SVESTSGRPFRETQY

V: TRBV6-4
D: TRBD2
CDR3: ASSPGTTNEQF

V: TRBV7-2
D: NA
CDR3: ASSSDSQPQH

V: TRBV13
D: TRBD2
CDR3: ASTEGLAGGPPYNEQF

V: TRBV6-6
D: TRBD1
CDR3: ASSFGTGFQETQY

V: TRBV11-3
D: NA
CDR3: ASSLASAYNSPLH

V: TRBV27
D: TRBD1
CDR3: ASSRDRGPTGELF

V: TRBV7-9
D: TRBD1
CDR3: SSSLHTGTGSEKLF

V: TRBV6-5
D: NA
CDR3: ASSYSLGAGTEAF

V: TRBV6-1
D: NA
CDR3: ASYFPGGQISGYT

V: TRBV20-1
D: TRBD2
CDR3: SASGRGEQY

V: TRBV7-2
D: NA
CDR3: ASSFAGIGETQY

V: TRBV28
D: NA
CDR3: ASSPGDRIQETQY